This T cell receptor (beta chain) emerged from a study of blood T cells in healthy people across ages. Study-wide points: Long-lived and aged donors differed, with more naive CD4+ cells and higher diversity in the long-lived. Correlation between TCR beta diversity and naive T cell percentage was strong. The lack of PBMC sorting stopped any conclusive naive versus antigen-experienced comparison.

This CDR3 region has 15 residues. Trimming took 6 bases from V and 0 from J, leaving 14 bases between them. In germline, CDR1 is DFQATT, CDR2 SNEGSKA (reference sequence). This clonotype was seen a handful of times. Its target is not known. Healthy Caucasian individuals from Russia aged about 6 to 100 were enrolled as donors. Combining a sample-barcoded 5' primer with a J-beta primer mix, a second PCR ran for roughly 6 to 11 cycles. TCRdb ran MiXCR on the 5' RACE reads and lists one entry per CDR3 protein. Of approximately 810,000 distinct CDR3 sequences listed, roughly 40% are singletons. The sequencing sample was made of blood. This receptor was taken from a man aged 18 to 29 in good health. The chain links TRBV20-1 to TRBJ1-4; no clear D gene. The CDR3 loop reads CSAQAEIATNEKLFF. The CDR3 bases are TGCAGTGCCCAGGCCGAGATTGCAACTAATGAAAAACTGTTTTTT.